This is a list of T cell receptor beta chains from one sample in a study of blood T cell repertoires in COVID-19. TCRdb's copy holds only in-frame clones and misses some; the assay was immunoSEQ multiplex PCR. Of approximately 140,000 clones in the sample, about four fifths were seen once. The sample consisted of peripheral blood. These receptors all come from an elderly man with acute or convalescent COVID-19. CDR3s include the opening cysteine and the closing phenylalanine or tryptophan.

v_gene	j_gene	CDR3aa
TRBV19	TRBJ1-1	CASRKTDSNTEAFF
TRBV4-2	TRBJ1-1	CASSQDPQGDTEAFF
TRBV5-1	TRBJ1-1	CASSLAGGNTEAFF
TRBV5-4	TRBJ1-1	CASSTNRGTEAFF
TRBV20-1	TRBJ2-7	CSASIVYEQYF
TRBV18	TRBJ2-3	CASSPGQSITDTQYF
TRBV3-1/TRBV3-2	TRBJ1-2	CASSQRTGENGYTF
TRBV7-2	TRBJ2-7	CASSWTGMGEQYF
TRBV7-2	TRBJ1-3	CASSLAGGGQFNTIYF
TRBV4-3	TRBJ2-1	CASSVGTSGTENEQFF
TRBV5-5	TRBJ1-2	CASSLAGSVGQRYYTF
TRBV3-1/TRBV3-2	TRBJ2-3	CASSQGQGPYTDTQYF
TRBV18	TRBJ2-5	CASSPTGLETQYF
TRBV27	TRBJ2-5	CASSYPQGTQYF
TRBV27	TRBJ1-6	CASRTARPNSPLHF
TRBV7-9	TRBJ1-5	CASSLGTGGYQPQHF
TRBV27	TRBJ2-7	CASSYQEGSYEQYF
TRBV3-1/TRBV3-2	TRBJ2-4	CASSQDGGAKNIQYF
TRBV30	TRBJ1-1	CAWSHRRNTEAFF
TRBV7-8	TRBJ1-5	CASSLAGTGLVQPQHF
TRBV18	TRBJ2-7	CASSLRDRDYEQYF
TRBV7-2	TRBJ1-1	CASSLLGGNTEAFF
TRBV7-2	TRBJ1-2	CASSFQGAGGYTF
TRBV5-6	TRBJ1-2	CASSLRGWGGYTF
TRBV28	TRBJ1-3	CASSQSYLRGSGNTIYF
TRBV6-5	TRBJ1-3	CASSIVSSGNTIYF
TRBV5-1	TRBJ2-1	CASSRGLAKHEQFF
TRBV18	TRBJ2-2	CASSPPVGGITGELFF
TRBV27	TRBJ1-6	CASSRQGANSPLHF
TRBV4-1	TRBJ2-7	CASRPEVSSYEQYF
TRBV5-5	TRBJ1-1	CASSSPRRQEAFF
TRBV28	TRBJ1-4	CASSLGSNEKLFF
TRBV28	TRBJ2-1	CASSLGHNNEQFF
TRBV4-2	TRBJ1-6	CASSSPPGQGANSPLHF
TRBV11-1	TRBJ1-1	CASSFDRDEAFF
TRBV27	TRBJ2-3	CASSFQGADTQYF
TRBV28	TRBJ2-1	CASSRIGDGVSEQFF
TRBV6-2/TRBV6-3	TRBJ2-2	CASSYRLAGNTGELFF
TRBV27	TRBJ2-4	CASSSGTGGWKNIQYF
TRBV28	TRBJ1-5	CASSLRQVSNQPQHF